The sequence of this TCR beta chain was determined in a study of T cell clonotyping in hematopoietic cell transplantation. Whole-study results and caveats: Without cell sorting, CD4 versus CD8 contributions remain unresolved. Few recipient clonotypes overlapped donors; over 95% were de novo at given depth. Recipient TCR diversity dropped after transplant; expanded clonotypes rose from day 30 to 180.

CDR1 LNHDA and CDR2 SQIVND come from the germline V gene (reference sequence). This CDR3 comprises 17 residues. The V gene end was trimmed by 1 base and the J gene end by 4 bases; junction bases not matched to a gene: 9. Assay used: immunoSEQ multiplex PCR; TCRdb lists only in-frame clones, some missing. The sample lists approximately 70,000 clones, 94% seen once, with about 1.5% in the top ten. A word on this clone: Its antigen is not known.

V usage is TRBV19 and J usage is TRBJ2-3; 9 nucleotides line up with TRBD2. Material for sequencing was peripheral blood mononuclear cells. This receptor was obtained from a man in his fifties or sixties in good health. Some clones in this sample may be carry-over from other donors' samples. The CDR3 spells CASSIGTGGGAADTQYF. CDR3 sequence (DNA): TGTGCCAGTAGTATAGGGACGGGCGGGGGGGCAGCAGATACGCAGTATTTT.